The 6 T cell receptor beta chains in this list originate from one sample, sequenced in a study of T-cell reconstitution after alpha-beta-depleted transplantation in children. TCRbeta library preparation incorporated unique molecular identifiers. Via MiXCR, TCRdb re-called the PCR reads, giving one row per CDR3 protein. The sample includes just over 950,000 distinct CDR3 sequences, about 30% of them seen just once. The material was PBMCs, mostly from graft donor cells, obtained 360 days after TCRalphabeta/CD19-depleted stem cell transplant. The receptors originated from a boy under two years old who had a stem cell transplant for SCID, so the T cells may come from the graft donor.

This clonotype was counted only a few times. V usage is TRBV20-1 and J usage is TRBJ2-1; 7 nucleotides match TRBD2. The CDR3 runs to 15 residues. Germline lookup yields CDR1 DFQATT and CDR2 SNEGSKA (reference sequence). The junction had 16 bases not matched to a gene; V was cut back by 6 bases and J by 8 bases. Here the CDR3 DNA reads TGCAGTGCCGAGAAGTTCCGGACTAGTATCGATGAGCAGTTCTTC. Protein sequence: CSAEKFRTSIDEQFF.

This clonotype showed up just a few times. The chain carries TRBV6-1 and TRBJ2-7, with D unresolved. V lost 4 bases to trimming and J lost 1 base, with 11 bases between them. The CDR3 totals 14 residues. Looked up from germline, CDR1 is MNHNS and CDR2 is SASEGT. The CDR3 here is CASSAHTTSYEQYF. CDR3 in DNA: TGTGCCAGCAGTGCTCATACCACATCCTACGAGCAGTACTTC.

The CDR3 protein is CATSRGRVTGELFF. The CDR3 region has the DNA TGTGCCACCAGCAGGGGCAGGGTCACCGGGGAGCTGTTTTTT. The rearrangement joins TRBV15 to TRBJ2-2; a possible D gene is TRBD1 (5 bases). Trimming left V 3 bases short and J 4 bases short, with 9 bases between. This CDR3 has 14 residues. The germline gives CDR1 LNHNV, CDR2 YYDKDF (reference sequence).

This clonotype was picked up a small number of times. The CDR3 bases are TGCGCCAGCAGCTTGTACCCCCAAGAGACCCAGTACTTC. Translating it yields CASSLYPQETQYF. The chain links TRBV5-1 to TRBJ2-5; D is undetermined. Germline lookup yields CDR1 SGHRS and CDR2 YFSETQ. The CDR3 spans 13 residues. V lost 1 base to trimming and J lost 1 base, with 5 bases between them.

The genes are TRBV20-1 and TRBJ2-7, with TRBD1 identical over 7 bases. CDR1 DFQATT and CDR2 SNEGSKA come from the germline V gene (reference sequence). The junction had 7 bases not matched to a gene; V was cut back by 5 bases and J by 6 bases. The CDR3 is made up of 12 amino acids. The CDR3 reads CSAGTDRGEQYF. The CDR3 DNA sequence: TGCAGTGCTGGGACAGACAGAGGCGAGCAGTACTTC.

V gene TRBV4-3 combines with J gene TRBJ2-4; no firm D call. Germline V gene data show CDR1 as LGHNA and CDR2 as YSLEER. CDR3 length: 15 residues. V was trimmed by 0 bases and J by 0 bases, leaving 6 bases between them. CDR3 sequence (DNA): TGCGCCAGCAGCCAAGAAGGCAGAGCCAAAAACATTCAGTACTTC. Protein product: CASSQEGRAKNIQYF.